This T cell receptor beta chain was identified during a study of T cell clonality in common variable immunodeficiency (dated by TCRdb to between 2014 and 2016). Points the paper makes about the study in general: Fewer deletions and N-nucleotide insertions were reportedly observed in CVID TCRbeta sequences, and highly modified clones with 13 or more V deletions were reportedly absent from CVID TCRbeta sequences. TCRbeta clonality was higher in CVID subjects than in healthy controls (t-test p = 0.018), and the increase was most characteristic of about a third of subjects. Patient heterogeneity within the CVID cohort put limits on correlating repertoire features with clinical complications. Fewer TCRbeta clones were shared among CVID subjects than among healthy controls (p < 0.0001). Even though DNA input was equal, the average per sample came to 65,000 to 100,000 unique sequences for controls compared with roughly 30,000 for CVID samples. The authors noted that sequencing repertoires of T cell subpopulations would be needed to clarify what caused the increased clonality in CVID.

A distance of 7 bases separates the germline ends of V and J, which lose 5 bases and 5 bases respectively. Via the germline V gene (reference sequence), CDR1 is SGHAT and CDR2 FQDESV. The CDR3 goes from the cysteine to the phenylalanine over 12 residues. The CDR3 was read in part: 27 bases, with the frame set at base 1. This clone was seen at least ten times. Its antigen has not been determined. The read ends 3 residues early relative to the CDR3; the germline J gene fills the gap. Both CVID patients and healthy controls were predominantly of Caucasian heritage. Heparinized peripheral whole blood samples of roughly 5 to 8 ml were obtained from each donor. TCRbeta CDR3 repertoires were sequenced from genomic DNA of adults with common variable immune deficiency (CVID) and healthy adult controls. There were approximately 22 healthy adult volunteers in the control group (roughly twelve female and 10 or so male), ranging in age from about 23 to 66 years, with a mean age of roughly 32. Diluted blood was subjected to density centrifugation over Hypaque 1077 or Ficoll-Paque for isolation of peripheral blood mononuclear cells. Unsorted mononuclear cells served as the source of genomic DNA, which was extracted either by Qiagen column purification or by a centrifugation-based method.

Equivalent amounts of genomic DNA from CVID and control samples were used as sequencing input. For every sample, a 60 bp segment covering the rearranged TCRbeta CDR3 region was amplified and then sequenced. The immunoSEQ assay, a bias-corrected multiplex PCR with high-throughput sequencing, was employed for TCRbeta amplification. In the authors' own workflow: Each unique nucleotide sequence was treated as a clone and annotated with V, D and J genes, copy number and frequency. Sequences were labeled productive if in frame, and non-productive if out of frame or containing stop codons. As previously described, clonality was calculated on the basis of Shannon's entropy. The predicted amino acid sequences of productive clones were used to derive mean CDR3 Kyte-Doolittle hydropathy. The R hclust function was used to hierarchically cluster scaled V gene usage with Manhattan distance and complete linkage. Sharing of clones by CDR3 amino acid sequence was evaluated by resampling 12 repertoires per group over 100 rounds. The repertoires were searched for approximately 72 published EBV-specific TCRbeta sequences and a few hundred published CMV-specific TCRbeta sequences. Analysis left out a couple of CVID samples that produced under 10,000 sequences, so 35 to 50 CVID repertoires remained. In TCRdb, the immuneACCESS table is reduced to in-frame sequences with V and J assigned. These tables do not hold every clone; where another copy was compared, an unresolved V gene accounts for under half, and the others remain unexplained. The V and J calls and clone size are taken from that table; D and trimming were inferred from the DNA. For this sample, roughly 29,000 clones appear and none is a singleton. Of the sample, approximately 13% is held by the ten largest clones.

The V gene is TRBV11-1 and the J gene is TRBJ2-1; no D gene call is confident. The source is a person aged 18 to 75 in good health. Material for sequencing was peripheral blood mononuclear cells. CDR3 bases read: TGTGCCAGCAGCCCAGACAACAATGAG. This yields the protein CASSPDNNE. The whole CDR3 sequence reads CASSPDNNEQFF.